This entry describes one T cell receptor beta chain. No cognate antigen has been identified for it. The data stem from a study of synovial regulatory T cells in juvenile arthritis (dated by TCRdb to between 2015 and 2017). In the study overall: Among sequenced patients, a few were therapy-naive, one received methotrexate plus infliximab, over five received methotrexate, and one had no treatment information. TCRbeta CDR3 repertoires of blood iaTreg cells, other blood Treg cells and synovial fluid Treg cells from matched patient samples were compared in the study. Effector T cell subsets were also sequenced in this cohort for comparisons, but the Treg dataset alone covers only blood and synovial fluid Treg cells. TCR repertoire comparisons included Treg and Teff subsets from about 10 JIA patients with active disease. Results the study describes overall, beyond this receptor: More CDR3 sequences were shared by synovial Treg cells with iaTreg cells than with other blood Treg cells, and a closer relation was confirmed by Chao-Jaccard similarity. iaTreg TCR repertoires were found to be largely private across patients and to partially overlap with synovial Teff and blood CPL repertoires. Compared with other blood Treg cells, blood iaTreg cells had lower TCR diversity, a finding consistent with antigen-driven expansion.

iaTreg cells were defined as HLA-DR+ Treg cells, were more frequent in NO ID patients than in ID patients at Tend, and were hypothesised to expand during inflammation. TCR repertoires were obtained from about 11 juvenile idiopathic arthritis patients with active disease who had not reached inactive disease, of whom 3 were polyarticular and 8 were oligoarticular. A median age of around 10 years (range 2.4-22.9) and a median disease duration of around 7 years (range 0.2-19.1) were recorded for the TCR-sequenced patients. Samples for TCR repertoire analysis were collected at two centres in Italy. Peripheral blood mononuclear cells were separated on a Histopaque-1077 density gradient and then cryopreserved in approximately 90% FCS with approximately 10% DMSO. The CDR3 runs 13 residues from the cysteine to the phenylalanine. DNA is not on record. CDR1 is given as MNHEY and CDR2 as SMNVEV, both from the germline V gene (reference sequence).

The receptor library was made with the immunoSEQ multiplex PCR assay. TCRbeta CDR3 sequencing was performed by Adaptive Biotechnologies. The authors' pipeline ran thus. Repertoire similarity used the Chao-modified Jaccard index and median clonotype overlap from 200 random subsamples at equal sample size. The similarity analyses were based on either productive nucleotide sequences or amino acid sequences translated in silico. Repertoires were compared using hierarchical clustering with single linkage and t-SNE, both based on Chao-modified Jaccard distances. Repertoire diversity was assessed with the Renyi index over a range of alpha values after the sample sizes were normalised. The immuneACCESS repertoire file appears here via TCRdb, limited to in-frame rearrangements. These files lack a portion of the clones; in checked studies, under half of the deficit traces to unresolved V genes, and the cause of the others is not known. V and J calls and clone size are as listed in that table; D and trimming were resolved from the DNA. The table kept for this sample lists around 9,000 clones. 1.5% to 2% of the sample rests with the top ten.

This TCR came from a donor aged 2-35 years with juvenile idiopathic arthritis. Sample: Treg cells from blood. The sample's cell subset or site label is to be understood as: HLA-DR+ inflammation-associated blood Treg cells. The V gene is TRBV27 and the J gene is TRBJ1-2. The CDR3 has the sequence CASKPRPERGYTF.